This T cell receptor (beta chain) emerged from a study of shared clonotypes between healthy human individuals. Original processing notes: With immunoSEQ giving junction-only sequences and no quality scores, filtering differed. Libraries were prepared by immunoSEQ multiplex PCR; TCRdb keeps only in-frame clonotypes and omits some of them. The V and J calls and the clone size are those of that table, but D and trimming were determined from the DNA. Counted here are about 2.1 million clones, 85% to 95% occurring once; the ten biggest clones make up roughly 1.7%. The study, taken as a whole, reports: An expected dependence of interdonor clonotype sharing on sequencing depth was noted. Generally, naive subsets came out with larger estimated richness than memory subsets.

CD8 cells classed as naive were CD45RO-negative and positively selected for CCR7, excluding terminally differentiated effector memory CD45RA+ cells. As to this clone: Antigen specificity is unknown.

This CDR3 spans 16 amino acids. The V end lost 3 bases, the J end lost 1 base, and 13 bases lay between the germline ends. Germline V gene lookup returns CDR1 LNHDA and CDR2 SQIVND (reference sequence). The rearrangement links TRBV19 to TRBJ1-5; D is perhaps TRBD1 (5 bases). What was sequenced was naive CD8+ T cells from PBMCs. The sequence derives from a man aged 18 to 30 in good health. Some clones in this sample may be carry-over from other donors' samples. The CDR3 spells CASSIGQGRSNQPQHF. The CDR3 DNA follows: TGTGCCAGTAGTATCGGCCAGGGAAGGAGCAATCAGCCCCAGCATTTT.